The TCR beta chain under discussion was sequenced for a study of T cell repertoires in ileal Crohn's disease. In the study overall: Less than 45% were active smokers at surgery; median disease duration was roughly 8 years. Operated complications were stricturing disease (approximately 60%) and penetrating disease (39%). Study findings and constraints: Sorted CD8 T cells held more high-frequency clones than CD4.

Notes on this clone: Its antigen is currently unknown.

Germline V gives CDR1 KGHSH, CDR2 LQKENI. The ends were cut back, 4 bases at V and 8 bases at J, with 14 bases in the middle. CDR3 length equals 14 residues. Profiling relied on immunoSEQ multiplex PCR, and the TCRdb table lists in-frame clones only, not all of them. The sample includes 30,000 or so clones, about 81% of them seen just once. The chain recombines TRBV18 with TRBJ2-2; a weak D match, TRBD2 (5 bases). This TCR came from an adult with Crohn's disease. The sequencing input was ileal tissue. The CDR3 reads CASSLRTAIGELFF. CDR3 DNA sequence: TGTGCCAGCTCACTTAGGACTGCAATTGGGGAGCTGTTTTTT.